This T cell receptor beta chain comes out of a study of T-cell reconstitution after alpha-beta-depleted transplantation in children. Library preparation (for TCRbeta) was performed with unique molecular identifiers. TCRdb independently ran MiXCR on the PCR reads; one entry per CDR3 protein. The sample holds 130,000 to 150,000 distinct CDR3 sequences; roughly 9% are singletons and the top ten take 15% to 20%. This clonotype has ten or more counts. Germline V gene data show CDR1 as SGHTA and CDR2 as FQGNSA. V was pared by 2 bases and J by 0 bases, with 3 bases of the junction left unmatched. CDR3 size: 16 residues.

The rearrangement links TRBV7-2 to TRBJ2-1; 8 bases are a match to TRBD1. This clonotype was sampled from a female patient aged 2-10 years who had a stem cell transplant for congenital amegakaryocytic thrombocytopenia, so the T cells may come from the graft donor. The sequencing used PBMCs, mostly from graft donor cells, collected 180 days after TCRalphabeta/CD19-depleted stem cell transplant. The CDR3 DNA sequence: TGTGCCAGCAGCTTACGGACAGGGAGCTCCTACAATGAGCAGTTCTTC. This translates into CASSLRTGSSYNEQFF.